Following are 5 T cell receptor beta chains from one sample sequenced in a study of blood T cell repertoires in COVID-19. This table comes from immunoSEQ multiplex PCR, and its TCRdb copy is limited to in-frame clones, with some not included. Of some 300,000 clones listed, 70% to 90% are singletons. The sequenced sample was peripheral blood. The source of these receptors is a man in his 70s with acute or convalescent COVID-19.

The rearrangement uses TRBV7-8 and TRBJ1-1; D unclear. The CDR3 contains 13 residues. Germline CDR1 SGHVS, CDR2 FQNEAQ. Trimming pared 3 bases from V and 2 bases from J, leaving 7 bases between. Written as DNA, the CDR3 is TGTGCCAGCAGCTTGGACTTTAACACTGAAGCTTTCTTT. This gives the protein CASSLDFNTEAFF.

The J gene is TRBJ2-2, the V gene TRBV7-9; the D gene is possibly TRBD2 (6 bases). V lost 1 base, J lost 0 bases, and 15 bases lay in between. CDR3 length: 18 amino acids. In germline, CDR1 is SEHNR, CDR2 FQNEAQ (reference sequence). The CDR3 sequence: CASSLVNPGLPNTGELFF. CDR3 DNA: TGTGCCAGCAGCTTAGTTAATCCGGGACTTCCGAACACCGGGGAGCTGTTTTTT. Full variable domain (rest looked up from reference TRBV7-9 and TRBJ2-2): DTGVSQNPRHKITKRGQNVTFRCDPISEHNRLYWYRQTLGQGPEFLTYFQNEAQLEKSRLLSDRFSAERPKGSFSTLEIQRTEQGDSAMYLCASSLVNPGLPNTGELFFGEGSRLTVL.

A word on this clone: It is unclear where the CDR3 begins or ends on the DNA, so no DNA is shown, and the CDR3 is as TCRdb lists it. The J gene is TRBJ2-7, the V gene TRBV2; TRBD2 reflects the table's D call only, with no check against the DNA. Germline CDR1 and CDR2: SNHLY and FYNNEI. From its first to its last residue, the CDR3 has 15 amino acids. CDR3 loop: CASILGRSSGYEQYF.

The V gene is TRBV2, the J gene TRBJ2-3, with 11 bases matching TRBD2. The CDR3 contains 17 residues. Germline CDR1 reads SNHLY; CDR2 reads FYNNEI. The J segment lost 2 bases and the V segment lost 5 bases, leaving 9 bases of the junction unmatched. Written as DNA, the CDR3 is TGTGCCAGCAGTCGCCAGGGGACTAGCGGATACACAGATACGCAGTATTTT. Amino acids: CASSRQGTSGYTDTQYF.

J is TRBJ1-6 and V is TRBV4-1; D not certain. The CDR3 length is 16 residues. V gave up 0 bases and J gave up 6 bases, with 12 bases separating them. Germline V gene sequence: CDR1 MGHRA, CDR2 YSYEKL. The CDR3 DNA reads TGCGCCAGCAGCCAAGATTCAACACCACCTAATTCACCCCTCCACTTT. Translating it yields CASSQDSTPPNSPLHF.